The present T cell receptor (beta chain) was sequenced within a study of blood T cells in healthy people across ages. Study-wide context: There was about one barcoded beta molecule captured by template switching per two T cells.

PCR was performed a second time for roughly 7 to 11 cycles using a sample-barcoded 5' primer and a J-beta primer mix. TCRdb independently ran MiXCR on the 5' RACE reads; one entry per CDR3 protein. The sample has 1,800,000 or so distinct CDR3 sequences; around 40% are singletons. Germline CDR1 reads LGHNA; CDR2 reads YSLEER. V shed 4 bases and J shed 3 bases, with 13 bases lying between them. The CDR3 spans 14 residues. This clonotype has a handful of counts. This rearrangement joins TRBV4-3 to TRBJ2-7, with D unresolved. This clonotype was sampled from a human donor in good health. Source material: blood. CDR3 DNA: TGCGCCAGCAGCCGACTTTACCCAGGCTACGAGCAGTACTTC. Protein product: CASSRLYPGYEQYF.